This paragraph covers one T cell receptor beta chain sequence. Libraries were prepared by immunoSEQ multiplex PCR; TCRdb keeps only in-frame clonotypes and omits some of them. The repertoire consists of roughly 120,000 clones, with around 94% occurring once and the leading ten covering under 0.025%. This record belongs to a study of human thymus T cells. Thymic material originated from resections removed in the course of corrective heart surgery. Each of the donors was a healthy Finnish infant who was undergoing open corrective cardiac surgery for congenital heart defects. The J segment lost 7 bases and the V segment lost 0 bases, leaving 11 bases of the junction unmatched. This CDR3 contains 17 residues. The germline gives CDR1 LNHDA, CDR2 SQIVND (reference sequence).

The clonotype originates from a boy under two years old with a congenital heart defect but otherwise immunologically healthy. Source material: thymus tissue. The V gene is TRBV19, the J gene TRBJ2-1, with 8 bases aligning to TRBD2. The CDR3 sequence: CASSIEGRPGLDNEQFF. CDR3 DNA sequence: TGTGCCAGTAGTATAGAGGGTAGACCGGGACTAGATAATGAGCAGTTCTTC.